The 17 T cell receptor beta chains listed next were all sequenced from one sample in a study of T cells in localized non-small cell lung cancer. TCRdb keeps only in-frame clones here, not all; method: immunoSEQ multiplex PCR. The table lists around 70,000 clones, 70% to 85% of them singletons. Sequenced material: peripheral blood, taken before any cancer treatment. The receptors shown here come from a female donor older than 55 with stage I lung adenocarcinoma.

The chain employs TRBV5-1 and TRBJ2-1; 9 bases map to TRBD2. The CDR3 consists of 15 residues. V trimming: 4 bases; J trimming: 6 bases; junction bases outside the gene matches: 8. Germline CDR1 reads SGHRS; CDR2 reads YFSETQ. In nucleotides, the CDR3 is TGCGCCAGCAGCCTCTCAGCGGGAGGAGGCAATGAGCAGTTCTTC. It yields the protein CASSLSAGGGNEQFF.

This chain links TRBV5-1 with TRBJ2-2; D is possibly TRBD1 or TRBD2 (6 bases each). In germline, CDR1 is SGHRS, CDR2 YFSETQ. V lost 3 bases and J 0 bases, leaving 18 bases between the germline ends. The CDR3 has 18 residues. CDR3 bases: TGCGCCAGCAGCTCCCCGGTGGGGGGCCTCGCGAACACCGGGGAGCTGTTTTTT. Its protein is CASSSPVGGLANTGELFF.

The rearrangement joins TRBV7-2 to TRBJ2-1; maybe TRBD2 (6 bases). This CDR3 region has 14 residues. Trimming stripped 6 bases from V and 6 bases from J, with 15 bases between. Germline CDR1 and CDR2: SGHTA and FQGNSA. CDR3 nucleotide sequence: TGTGCCAGCAGTGGGAGGAACGTTCGCAATGAGCAGTTCTTC. It specifies CASSGRNVRNEQFF.

The genes are TRBV11-3 and TRBJ2-3; the D is unclear. The V gene lost 0 bases and the J gene lost 4 bases, with 8 bases spanning the gap. The CDR3 runs to 14 residues. CDR1 is SGHNT, CDR2 YENEEA, per germline. CDR3 sequence: CASSLDVRPDTQYF. The CDR3 DNA reads TGTGCCAGCAGCTTAGATGTACGTCCAGATACGCAGTATTTT.

This chain links TRBV6-5 with TRBJ2-2, with D perhaps TRBD1 (6 bases). The CDR3 is made up of 14 amino acids. V was shortened by 7 bases and J by 4 bases, with 13 bases between the two germline ends. Germline loops: CDR1 MNHEY, CDR2 SVGAGI. CDR3 in DNA: TGTGCCAGCACCGGACAGACTTTCACCGGGGAGCTGTTTTTT. Amino acid sequence: CASTGQTFTGELFF.

DNA for the CDR3: TGTGCCAGCAGTGAAGCGCCGACGGAGAACTATGGCTACACCTTC. Protein: CASSEAPTENYGYTF. The gene calls are TRBV6-1 and TRBJ1-2; D not certain. CDR1 and CDR2 (germline): MNHNS, SASEGT. The CDR3 has 15 amino acids. Trimming stripped 0 bases from V and 2 bases from J, with 10 bases between.

The V call is TRBV19, the J call TRBJ2-1, with TRBD2 matching over 10 bases. CDR3 length: 14 residues. V trimming: 7 bases; J trimming: 9 bases; junction bases outside the gene matches: 9. The germline CDR1 and CDR2 sequences are LNHDA and SQIVND (reference sequence). The CDR3 DNA reads as TGTGCCAGTAAGCTAGCGGGAGTGGTAGGTGAGCAGTTCTTC. Its protein is CASKLAGVVGEQFF.

V gene TRBV6-5 combines with J gene TRBJ1-2; 7 nucleotides agree with TRBD1. Germline-derived CDR1 and CDR2 are MNHEY and SVGAGI. The length of the CDR3 is 14 residues. Germline trimming cut 6 bases from V and 4 bases from J; bases unmatched to any gene: 8. The CDR3, as DNA: TGTGCCAGCAGCCGAGGACAGGCCAGCTATGGCTACACCTTC. It translates to CASSRGQASYGYTF.

V usage is TRBV28 and J usage is TRBJ2-1; a weak D match, TRBD1 (8 bases). Trimming cost V 4 bases and J 6 bases, with 22 bases left between them. This CDR3 region has 17 residues. Germline V gives CDR1 MDHEN, CDR2 SYDVKM. CDR3 coding DNA: TGTGCCAGCAGTTCCCTAGGGGGGGACAGGTTAATCAATGAGCAGTTCTTC. It yields the protein CASSSLGGDRLINEQFF.

The chain joins TRBV2 to TRBJ2-2; TRBD2 aligns across 7 bases. The J segment lost 3 bases and the V segment lost 1 base, leaving 5 bases of the junction unmatched. CDR1 is SNHLY and CDR2 is FYNNEI in the germline V gene. The CDR3 covers 16 residues. This CDR3 is CASSEGGRGDTGELFF. Written as DNA, the CDR3 is TGTGCCAGCAGTGAAGGGGGGAGGGGAGACACCGGGGAGCTGTTTTTT.

J is TRBJ1-5 and V is TRBV6-6; unclear D gene. The CDR3 totals 14 residues. Trimming removed 11 bases from V and 0 bases from J, with 14 bases in between. Per germline, CDR1 MNHNY and CDR2 SVGAGI (reference sequence). The CDR3 DNA sequence: TGTGCCGTGAAGGACGGATATAGCAATCAGCCCCAGCATTTT. Residues: CAVKDGYSNQPQHF.

V and J are TRBV5-1 and TRBJ2-5, with 9 bases lining up with TRBD1. CDR3 size: 13 residues. The junction had 4 bases not matched to a gene; V was cut back by 4 bases and J by 6 bases. Germline values: CDR1 SGHRS, CDR2 YFSETQ. CDR3 sequence reads: CASSTGGPQTQYF. CDR3 nucleotide sequence: TGCGCCAGCAGCACAGGGGGCCCGCAGACCCAGTACTTC.

CDR3 amino acids: CASSELGTGGYQPQHF. CDR3 in DNA: TGTGCCAGCAGTGAACTGGGGACAGGGGGTTATCAGCCCCAGCATTTT. This sequence joins TRBV6-1 and TRBJ1-5; 11 bases fit TRBD1. J lost 5 bases, V lost 2 bases, and 5 bases had no gene match. The CDR3 loop spans 16 amino acids. Germline V lookup: CDR1 MNHNS, CDR2 SASEGT.

This clone was seen just once. The chain's CDR3 is CATSRDTQVRYF. The CDR3 coding sequence is TGTGCCACCAGCAGAGATACACAGGTACGGTACTTC. V and J are TRBV15 and TRBJ2-7; a possible D gene is TRBD1 (5 bases). This CDR3 is 12 amino acids long. CDR1 LNHNV and CDR2 YYDKDF come from the germline V gene (reference sequence). The V gene lost 0 bases and the J gene lost 12 bases, with 12 bases spanning the gap. Drawing the rest from reference TRBV15 and TRBJ2-7, the complete variable domain is DAMVIQNPRYQVTQFGKPVTLSCSQTLNHNVMYWYQQKSSQAPKLLFHYYDKDFNNEADTPDNFQSRRPNTSFCFLDIRSPGLGDTAMYLCATSRDTQVRYFGPGTRLTVT.

The chain is built from TRBV5-1 and TRBJ2-3; D is unclear. CDR3 length: 15 residues. Between the trimmed V and J ends, which lost 0 bases and 2 bases, there was a span of 10 bases. The germline CDR1 and CDR2 sequences are SGHRS and YFSETQ. The CDR3 DNA reads as TGCGCCAGCAGCTTGGAATACCCCCCCACAGATACGCAGTATTTT. Residues: CASSLEYPPTDTQYF. Full variable domain (missing parts from reference TRBV5-1 and TRBJ2-3): KAGVTQTPRYLIKTRGQQVTLSCSPISGHRSVSWYQQTPGQGLQFLFEYFSETQRNKGNFPGRFSGRQFSNSRSEMNVSTLELGDSALYLCASSLEYPPTDTQYFGPGTRLTVL.

This clone was detected only a few times. This chain uses TRBV7-2 with TRBJ2-7, with unresolved D. This CDR3 contains 14 residues. The germline V gene has CDR1 SGHTA and CDR2 FQGNSA. V shed 2 bases and J shed 0 bases, with 8 bases lying between them. The DNA of the CDR3 is TGTGCCAGCAGCTTAATTACAAGCTCCTACGAGCAGTACTTC. Translation: CASSLITSSYEQYF.

This chain links TRBV5-6 with TRBJ1-4, with D unclear. Germline assignment: CDR1 SGHDT and CDR2 YYEEEE. Deletions cut 0 bases from V and 0 bases from J, with 9 bases between. The CDR3 is 16 residues long. The CDR3 spells CASSLGATATNEKLFF. The CDR3 coding sequence is TGTGCCAGCAGCTTGGGGGCCACAGCAACTAATGAAAAACTGTTTTTT. Drawing the rest from reference TRBV5-6 and TRBJ1-4, the complete variable domain is DAGVTQSPTHLIKTRGQQVTLRCSPKSGHDTVSWYQQALGQGPQFIFQYYEEEERQRGNFPDRFSGHQFPNYSSELNVNALLLGDSALYLCASSLGATATNEKLFFGSGTQLSVL.